Sequencing of this T cell receptor (beta chain) was carried out in a study of T cells expressing NK-cell markers. Study overall: The TCR beta repertoires were obtained from sorted CD3+CD56+NKG2C+, CD3+CD56+NKG2C- and CD3+CD56-NKG2C+ T cells.

TCRdb re-called the 5' RACE reads; one entry per CDR3 protein, DNA not given. The repertoire table contains 400,000 to 500,000 distinct CDR3 sequences. Germline CDR1 is KGHSH and CDR2 is LQKENI. The CDR3 spans 15 residues. The clonotype originates from a woman between 18 and 70 years old in good health. The chain combines TRBV18 with TRBJ2-3; TCRdb picks TRBD1, but there is no DNA to check that call. Sequencing was carried out using blood T cells: a sorted CD56 or NKG2C T cell subset, CD4+ or CD8+ T cells, or bulk PBMC T cells (not recorded which). CDR3 residues: CASSHGGQTTDTQYF.